This section outlines one TCR beta chain sequence together with its context. Which antigen it targets is not known. Nothing much larger sits one base from this clone, and base qualities are not available. From the germline V gene, CDR1 is SGDLS and CDR2 is YYNGEE. Inclusive of the bounding cysteine and phenylalanine, the CDR3 is 11 residues long. Here the CDR3 DNA is all that survives: 33 bases in frame from base 1. Trimming removed 8 bases from V and 6 bases from J, leaving 8 bases between the germline ends. The data belong to a study of cytomegalovirus exposure and HLA in healthy donors (dated by TCRdb to 2016 to 2017). With respect to the entire study: According to an earlier analysis of 550 to 700 of the donors, 150 million to 200 million T cells yielded roughly 110 million unique TCR beta sequences and around 300 Gb of sequence data. HLA typing included class I and class II loci at four-digit resolution. Typing coverage differed by locus: A, B, C, DRB1 and DQB1 were typed in about 620-640 donors, DQA1 in 500 to 550, DPA1 in around 600, and DPB1 in roughly 470. An earlier analysis of more than 450 of the donors used high-throughput TCR beta sequencing to judge whether each TCR beta V gene segment behaved as functional or pseudogenic. Every repertoire in the discovery cohort had been generated on one and the same sequencing platform. A later genetic analysis took genome-wide SNP genotypes for about 55% of the 666 donors and used that subset as a discovery cohort. An early release covering some 640 HLA-typed donors comprised 250 to 350 gigabases of sequencing data and approximately 85 million unique TCR sequences. Across about 380 genotyped donors of the cohort, an average of roughly 200,000 unique TCR beta nucleotide sequences per donor were sequenced, and around 19% of those sequences were non-productive. Using immunosequencing, the study profiled T cell repertoires from around 670 subjects and related those repertoires to cytomegalovirus serostatus. The study was designed to test whether signatures of past pathogen exposure could be identified by cataloging public T cell receptors. Of the roughly 400 genotyped donors, roughly 85% fell in the genetic ancestry cluster associated with self-reported Caucasian donors. In a later analysis, previously published TCR beta repertoires from 666 donors were re-analyzed and high-resolution HLA genotyping was added so that TCR occurrence patterns could be studied. Five DR-DQ haplotypes were treated as single units for association and clustering because of strong linkage in the cohort. In the later analysis, no new phenotypic data were used to find candidate immune exposures; instead, reliance was placed on TCR beta sequences and their occurrence across donors. Alongside the repertoire data, information on donor age, sex, ethnicity and CMV serostatus was compiled. To predict cytomegalovirus infection status, the study combined high-throughput TCR immunosequencing, statistical association of individual TCRs with disease status, and machine learning. In addition to the first cohort of around 670 subjects, a separate validation cohort of under 150 different subjects was used. Broader findings and caveats from the paper: The study listed around 160 TCR beta chains as associated with cytomegalovirus. A cluster of highly shared sequence variants was judged likely to be a technical artifact of the sequencing pipeline. Several of the top co-occurrence clusters appeared to be linked to parvovirus B19, influenza, CMV and Epstein-Barr virus, according to a later analysis. In an earlier analysis of about 600 of the donors, most TCR beta V segments appeared in productive rearrangements about 90% or about 30% of the time, broadly matching IMGT annotations. Only TCR beta chains were sequenced in this cohort, and the absence of alpha or paired-chain data limited detectable features. Cytomegalovirus status was reported to be diagnosed by the classifier with high specificity and sensitivity in both the original and validation cohorts. In a later analysis, most CMV-associated TCR beta chains were found to appear HLA-restricted, with HLA associations seemingly driven largely by CMV exposure. The presence/absence analyses assumed that sequencing depth was roughly uniform across donors, and that assumption may not be true. When HLA alleles, especially DR and DQ, strongly co-occurred, attributing TCR associations to individual alleles was difficult. In vitro tests confirmed that a few of the cytomegalovirus-associated TCR beta chains recognize cytomegalovirus antigens. An association between a missense DCLRE1C variant and V-gene and J-gene trimming of TCR beta chains was found in a later genetic analysis and replicated in an independent cohort. It was suggested by the authors that the approach could potentially be generalized to other disease states and immunological phenotypes. In a later analysis, TCR association rates were found to vary across HLA loci, with the most associated TCRs seen for DRB1 alleles and the fewest for HLA-C alleles. Immune exposure information for the cohort was limited to CMV serostatus. Because some donors lacked HLA typing at each locus, the association tests relied only on the typed subset. Specific HLA alleles were associated with 18,000 or so TCR beta sequences at a false discovery rate of 0.05 in a later analysis. In a later analysis, HLA-associated TCR beta chains showed more clonal expansion and lower generation probabilities than non-associated chains that were equally common. The 87-base-pair reads could not distinguish some IMGT-functional V segments, including TRBV6-2 and TRBV6-3, so those segments were excluded. A further reported finding was that TCR beta sequences accurately predicted the HLA-A and HLA-B alleles for most subjects in the first cohort. Across donors, most TCR sequences were observed very rarely, whereas some public TCRs were present in many individuals. Correlated functional status among segregating V segments might reflect linkage disequilibrium, but an unknown experimental factor could not be ruled out. The earlier analysis of some 540 of the donors excluded roughly 16 rarely observed V segments, including chromosome 9 orphons, because counts were too low. In a later genetic analysis, fewer N-insertions in productive TCRs were reported among donors in an Asian-associated ancestry cluster than the approximately 670-donor mean.

The cohort comprised approximately 700 healthy bone marrow donors. Cohort members were all nominally healthy when sampled, although unrecorded immune exposures were likely present. The donor was CMV seropositive and was included in the group of around 300 seropositive cohort members. Each donor provided a peripheral blood sample, and peripheral blood mononuclear cells were used for TCR beta sequencing. Genomic DNA extraction from the blood cell samples was performed with the Qiagen DNeasy Blood Extraction Kit. Library generation was performed with the immunoSEQ multiplex PCR assay. For the multiplex PCR, a mixture combining 60 forward primers for TCR Vbeta segments and 13 reverse primers for TCR Jbeta segments was used. The CDR3 region of rearranged TCR beta genes was amplified from genomic DNA with a multiplex PCR assay. Amplified TCR beta libraries were sequenced as 87-base-pair reads on the Illumina HiSeq System. In the original analysis: A later analysis tallied tens of millions of unique TCR beta chains across the roughly 610 repertoires, and about 10 million of those chains were shared by two or more donors. To remove PCR and sequencing errors, raw reads were error-corrected and collapsed into unique sequences using a nearest-neighbor algorithm that merged closely related sequences. CDR3 sequences were aligned to IMGT reference sequences to assign V, D and J gene segments. For a sequence to be retained, at least a six-nucleotide match to both a V gene segment and a J gene segment was required. Rearrangements were called productive when the CDR3 lacked stop codons and stayed in frame with V and J; all others were non-productive. CDR3 was defined according to IMGT convention as the region running from the second conserved V-encoded cysteine to the conserved J-encoded phenylalanine. Sequences without an unambiguous match to a single V gene segment were excluded from the earlier analysis of about 600 of the donors. In an earlier analysis of roughly 600 of the donors, a V segment was called functional when productive rearrangements were above 56.7%, and segregating when the standard deviation between donors exceeded 5%. To diagnose cytomegalovirus status from the catalog of TCR beta chain sequences, a statistical classification framework was built. In a later analysis, V and J genes were assigned by comparing TCR nucleotide sequences against IMGT/GENE-DB human TR gene sequences. A later analysis assigned CDR3 sequences and most-parsimonious VDJ recombination scenarios with the TCRdist pipeline. In a later analysis, each TCR beta chain was defined by its CDR3 amino acid sequence together with its V-gene family, and reads without a unique V-gene family were excluded. To address suspected cross-contamination and a sequencing artifact, a later analysis removed roughly 640 highly shared, low-generation-probability nucleotide sequences. In a later analysis, a clonal expansion index for each public chain was calculated from normalized within-repertoire ranks of inferred template counts. In a later analysis, generation probabilities were computed using a VDJ recombination model fitted to out-of-frame rearrangements, and the results were checked against IGoR. In a later analysis, hypergeometric tests were used to score TCR-TCR, TCR-HLA and TCR-CMV co-occurrence, with a repertoire-size bias correction applied to TCR pairs. To estimate false discovery rates, a later analysis permuted the HLA or CMV assignments 20 times. A later analysis grouped co-occurring TCRs with DBSCAN, adding TCRdist sequence similarity when clustering within HLA-allele-positive subsets. Repertoires with fewer than 30,000 or more than 120,000 public chains, plus five repertoires with anomalous nucleotide sharing, were excluded from co-occurrence clustering. This is the immuneACCESS table as TCRdb keeps it, with only in-frame sequences that have V and J called. A part of the clones is gone; compared with another copy, unresolved V genes explain less than half, and the rest is unexplained. Clone size and the V and J calls come from that table; the DNA yielded D and trimming. In this sample the table shows just under 95,000 clones, about 85% of which occur a single time. The top ten hold about 1.2% of the sample.

This sequence originates from a girl aged 2 to 10 in good health and CMV-seropositive. The rearrangement combines TRBV9 with TRBJ2-2; the D gene is unclear. Sequencing was carried out using PBMCs. CDR3 reads: CARSIAGELFF. DNA sequence: TGTGCCAGGAGTATAGCCGGGGAGCTGTTTTTT.